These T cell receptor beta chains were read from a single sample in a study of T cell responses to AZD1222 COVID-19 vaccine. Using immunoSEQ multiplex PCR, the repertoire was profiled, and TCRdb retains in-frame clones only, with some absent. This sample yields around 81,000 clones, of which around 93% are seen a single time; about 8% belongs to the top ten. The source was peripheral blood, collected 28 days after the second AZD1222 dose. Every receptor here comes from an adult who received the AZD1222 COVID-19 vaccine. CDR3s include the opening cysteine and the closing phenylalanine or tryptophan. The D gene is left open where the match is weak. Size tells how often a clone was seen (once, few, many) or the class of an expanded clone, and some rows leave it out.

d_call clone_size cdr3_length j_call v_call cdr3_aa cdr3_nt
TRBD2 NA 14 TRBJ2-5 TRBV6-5 CASNPQGGGETQYF TGTGCCAGCAACCCTCAGGGCGGGGGGGAGACCCAGTACTTC
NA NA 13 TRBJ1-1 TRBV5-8 CASSLDWITEAFF TGTGCCAGCAGCTTGGATTGGATCACTGAAGCTTTCTTT
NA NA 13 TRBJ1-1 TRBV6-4 CASSSGRNTEAFF TGTGCCAGCAGTTCAGGACGGAACACTGAAGCTTTCTTT
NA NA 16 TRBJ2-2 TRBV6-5 CASSYLTSPNTGELFF TGTGCCAGCAGTTACCTTACATCCCCGAACACCGGGGAGCTGTTTTTT
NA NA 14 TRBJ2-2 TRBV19 CASSIGRGTGELFF TGTGCCAGTAGTATAGGGCGAGGTACCGGGGAGCTGTTTTTT
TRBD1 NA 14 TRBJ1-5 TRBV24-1 CATGTGDLNQPQHF TGTGCCACCGGGACAGGGGATCTTAATCAGCCCCAGCATTTT
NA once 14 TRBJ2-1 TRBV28 CASREGGSYNEQFF TGTGCCAGCAGGGAAGGGGGCTCCTACAATGAGCAGTTCTTC
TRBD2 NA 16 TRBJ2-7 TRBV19 CASSLGLAGISYEQYF TGTGCCAGTAGCCTGGGACTAGCGGGAATTTCCTACGAGCAGTACTTC
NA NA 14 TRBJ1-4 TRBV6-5 CASGEGGVDEKLFF TGTGCCAGCGGCGAGGGGGGGGTAGATGAAAAACTGTTTTTT
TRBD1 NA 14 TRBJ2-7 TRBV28 CAAGGTGGDYEQYF TGTGCCGCCGGGGGAACAGGGGGCGATTACGAGCAGTACTTC
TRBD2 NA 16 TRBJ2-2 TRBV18 CASSPLAAAETGELFF TGTGCCAGCTCACCCCTAGCGGCCGCGGAGACCGGGGAGCTGTTTTTT
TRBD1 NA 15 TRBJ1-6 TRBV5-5 CASSHPGQVGSPLHF TGTGCCAGCAGCCACCCGGGACAGGTTGGATCACCCCTCCACTTT
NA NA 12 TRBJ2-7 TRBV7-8 CASSLVSAEQYF TGTGCCAGCAGCTTAGTTTCGGCCGAGCAGTACTTC
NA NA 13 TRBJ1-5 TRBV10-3 CAIRGGSNQPQHF TGTGCCATCAGAGGAGGTAGCAATCAGCCCCAGCATTTT
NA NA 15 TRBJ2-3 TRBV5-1 CASSLAQGGTDTQYF TGCGCCAGCAGCTTGGCCCAAGGTGGCACAGATACGCAGTATTTT